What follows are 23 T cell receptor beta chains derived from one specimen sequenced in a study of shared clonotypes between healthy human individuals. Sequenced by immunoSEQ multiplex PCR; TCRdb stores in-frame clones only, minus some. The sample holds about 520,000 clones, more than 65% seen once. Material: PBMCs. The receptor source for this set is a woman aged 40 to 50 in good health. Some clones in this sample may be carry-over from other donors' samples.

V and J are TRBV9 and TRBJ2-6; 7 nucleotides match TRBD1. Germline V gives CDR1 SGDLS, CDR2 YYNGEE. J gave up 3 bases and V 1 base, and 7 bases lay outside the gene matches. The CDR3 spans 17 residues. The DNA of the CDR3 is TGTGCCAGCAGCGTATCGAGGGGGCAATTTGGGGCCAACGTCCTGACTTTC. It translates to CASSVSRGQFGANVLTF.

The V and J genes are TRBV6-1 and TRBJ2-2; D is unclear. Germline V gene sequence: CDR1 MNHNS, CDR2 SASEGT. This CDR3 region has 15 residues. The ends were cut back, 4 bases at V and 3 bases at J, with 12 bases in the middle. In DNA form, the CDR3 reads TGTGCCAGCAGTGGCGCTTATGTGGACACCGGGGAGCTGTTTTTT. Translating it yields CASSGAYVDTGELFF.

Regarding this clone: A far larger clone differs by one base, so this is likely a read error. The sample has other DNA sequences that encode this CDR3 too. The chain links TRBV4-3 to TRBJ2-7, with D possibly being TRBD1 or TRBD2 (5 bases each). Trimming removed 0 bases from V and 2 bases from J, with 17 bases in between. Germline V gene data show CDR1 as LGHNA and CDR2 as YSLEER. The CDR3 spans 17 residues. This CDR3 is CASSQDRGPSHAYEQYF. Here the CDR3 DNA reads TGCGCCAGCAGCCAAGATCGGGGCCCCTCCCACGCCTACGAGCAGTACTTC.

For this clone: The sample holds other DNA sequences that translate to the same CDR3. The CDR3 loop is CASSFGTSGTYEQYF. The DNA of the CDR3 is TGCGCCAGCAGCTTCGGGACTAGCGGGACCTACGAGCAGTACTTC. V gene TRBV5-1 combines with J gene TRBJ2-7, with 13 nucleotides matching TRBD2. Germline assignment: CDR1 SGHRS and CDR2 YFSETQ. This CDR3 has 15 amino acids. The V and J ends lost 2 bases and 2 bases, in that order; junction bases with no gene match: 1.

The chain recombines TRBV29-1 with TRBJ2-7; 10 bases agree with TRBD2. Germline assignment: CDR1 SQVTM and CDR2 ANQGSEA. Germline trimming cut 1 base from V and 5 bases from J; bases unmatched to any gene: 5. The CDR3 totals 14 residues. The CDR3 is CSVEVPSGSHEQYF. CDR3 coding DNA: TGCAGCGTTGAAGTACCTAGCGGGAGCCACGAGCAGTACTTC.

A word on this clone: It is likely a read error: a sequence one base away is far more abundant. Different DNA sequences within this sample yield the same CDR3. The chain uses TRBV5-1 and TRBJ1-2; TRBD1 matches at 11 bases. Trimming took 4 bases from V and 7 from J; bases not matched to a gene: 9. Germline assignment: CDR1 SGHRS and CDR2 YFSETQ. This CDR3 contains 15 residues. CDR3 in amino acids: CASSRTDRGLVGYTF. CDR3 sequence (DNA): TGCGCCAGCAGCAGGACGGACAGGGGGCTAGTTGGCTACACCTTC. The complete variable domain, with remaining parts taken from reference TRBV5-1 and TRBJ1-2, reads KAGVTQTPRYLIKTRGQQVTLSCSPISGHRSVSWYQQTPGQGLQFLFEYFSETQRNKGNFPGRFSGRQFSNSRSEMNVSTLELGDSALYLCASSRTDRGLVGYTFGSGTRLTVV.

This CDR3 reads CASSLEASGEQYF. The CDR3 DNA sequence: TGTGCCAGCAGCTTAGAGGCCTCTGGCGAGCAGTACTTC. The chain carries TRBV11-3 and TRBJ2-7; D is uncertain. CDR3 length equals 13 residues. From germline, CDR1 is SGHNT and CDR2 YENEEA. V lost 0 bases, J lost 6 bases, and 9 bases lay in between.

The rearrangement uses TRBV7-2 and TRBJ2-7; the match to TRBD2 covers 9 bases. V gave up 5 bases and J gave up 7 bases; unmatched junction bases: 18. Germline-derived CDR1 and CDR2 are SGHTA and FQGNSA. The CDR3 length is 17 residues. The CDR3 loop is CASSPAGGRALLGEQYF. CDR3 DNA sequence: TGTGCCAGCAGCCCAGCTGGCGGGAGGGCCCTTCTTGGGGAGCAGTACTTC.

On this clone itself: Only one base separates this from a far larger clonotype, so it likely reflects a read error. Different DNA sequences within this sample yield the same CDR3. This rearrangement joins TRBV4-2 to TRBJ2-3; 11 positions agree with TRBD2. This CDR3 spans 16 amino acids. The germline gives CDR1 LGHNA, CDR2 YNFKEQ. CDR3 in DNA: TGTGCCAGCAGCGCCCGTCTAGCGGGAGGAGGAGATACACAGTATTTT. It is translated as CASSARLAGGGDTQYF.

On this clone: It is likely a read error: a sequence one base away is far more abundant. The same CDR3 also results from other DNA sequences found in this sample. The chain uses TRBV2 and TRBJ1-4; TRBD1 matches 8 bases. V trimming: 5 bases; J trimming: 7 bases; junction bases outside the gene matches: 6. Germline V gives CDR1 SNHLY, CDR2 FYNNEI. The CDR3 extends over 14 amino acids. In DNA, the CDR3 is TGTGCCAGCAGTACTGACAGGGGAAGTGAAAAACTGTTTTTT. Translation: CASSTDRGSEKLFF.

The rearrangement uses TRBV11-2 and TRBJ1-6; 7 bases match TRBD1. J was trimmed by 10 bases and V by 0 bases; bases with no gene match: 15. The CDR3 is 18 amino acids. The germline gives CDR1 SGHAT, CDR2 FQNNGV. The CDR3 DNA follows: TGTGCCAGCAGCTTAGATAACCCAGGGGGTTTGCTTTGGTCACCCCTCCACTTT. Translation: CASSLDNPGGLLWSPLHF.

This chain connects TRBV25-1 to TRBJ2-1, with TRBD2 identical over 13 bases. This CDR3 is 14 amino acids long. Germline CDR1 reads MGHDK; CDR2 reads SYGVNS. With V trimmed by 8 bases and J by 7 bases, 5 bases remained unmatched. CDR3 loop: CASGLAGVRNEQFF. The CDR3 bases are TGTGCCAGCGGACTAGCGGGAGTGCGAAATGAGCAGTTCTTC.

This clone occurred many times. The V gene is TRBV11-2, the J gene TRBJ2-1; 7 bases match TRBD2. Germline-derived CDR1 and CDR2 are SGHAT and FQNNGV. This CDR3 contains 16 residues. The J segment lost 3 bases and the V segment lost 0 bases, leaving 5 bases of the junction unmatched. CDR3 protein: CASSLDWLADYNEQFF. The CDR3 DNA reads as TGTGCCAGCAGCTTAGATTGGCTAGCGGACTACAATGAGCAGTTCTTC.

The CDR3 DNA is TGCGCCAGCAGCCAAGAAGGCTTTGGGTATGGCTACACCTTC. Translation gives CASSQEGFGYGYTF. The chain recombines TRBV4-1 with TRBJ1-2; D not resolved. The CDR3 has 14 residues. V was cut by 0 bases and J by 5 bases, with 10 bases left in between. Germline CDR1 MGHRA, CDR2 YSYEKL.

CDR3 sequence (DNA): TGTGCCAGCACTGGGACAGGGGCCTATGGCTACACCTTC. It yields the protein CASTGTGAYGYTF. The chain employs TRBV2 and TRBJ1-2, with 10 bases that match TRBD1. J gave up 4 bases and V 7 bases, and 3 bases lay outside the gene matches. Germline V gene lookup returns CDR1 SNHLY and CDR2 FYNNEI. This CDR3 has 13 residues.

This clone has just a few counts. Here the CDR3 reads CASSPPGRAYEQYF. The CDR3 DNA reads TGTGCCAGCAGTCCGCCCGGGAGGGCCTACGAGCAGTACTTC. This chain links TRBV28 with TRBJ2-5; 8 positions match TRBD2. The J call may be wrong; the DNA end is better matched by TRBJ2-7. Looked up from germline, CDR1 is MDHEN and CDR2 is SYDVKM. The CDR3 covers 14 residues.

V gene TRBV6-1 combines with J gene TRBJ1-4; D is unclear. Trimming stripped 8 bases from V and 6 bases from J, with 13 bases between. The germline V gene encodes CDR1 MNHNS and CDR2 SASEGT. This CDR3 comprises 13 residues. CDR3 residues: CASLSSGYEKLFF. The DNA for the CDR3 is TGTGCCAGCCTGAGCAGTGGATATGAAAAACTGTTTTTT.

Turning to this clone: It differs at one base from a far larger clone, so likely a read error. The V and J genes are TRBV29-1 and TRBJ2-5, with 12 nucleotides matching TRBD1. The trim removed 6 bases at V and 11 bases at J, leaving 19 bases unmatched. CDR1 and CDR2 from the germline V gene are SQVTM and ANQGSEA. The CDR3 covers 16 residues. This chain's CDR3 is CSVTGTGGQRWEGQYF. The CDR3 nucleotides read TGCAGCGTCACAGGGACAGGGGGCCAGAGGTGGGAAGGGCAGTACTTC.

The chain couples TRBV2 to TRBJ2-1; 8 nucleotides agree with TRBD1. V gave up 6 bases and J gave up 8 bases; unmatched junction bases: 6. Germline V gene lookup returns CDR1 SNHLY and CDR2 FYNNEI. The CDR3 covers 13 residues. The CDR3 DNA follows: TGTGCCAGCAGACTGGACAGGGCTTATGAGCAGTTCTTC. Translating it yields CASRLDRAYEQFF.

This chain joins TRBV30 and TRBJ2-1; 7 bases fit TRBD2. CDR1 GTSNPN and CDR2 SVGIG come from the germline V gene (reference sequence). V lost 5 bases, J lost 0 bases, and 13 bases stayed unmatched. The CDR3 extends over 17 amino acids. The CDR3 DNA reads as TGTGCCTGGCGTGGGAGGGCCTTATCTGGCTCCTACAATGAGCAGTTCTTC. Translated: CAWRGRALSGSYNEQFF.

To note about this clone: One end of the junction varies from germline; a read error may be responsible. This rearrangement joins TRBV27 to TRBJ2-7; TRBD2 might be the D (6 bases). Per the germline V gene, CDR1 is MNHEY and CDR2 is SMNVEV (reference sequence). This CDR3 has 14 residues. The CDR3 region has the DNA TGTGCCAGCAGTTTCTTACGGGACTCCCACGAGCAGTACTTC. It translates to CASSFLRDSHEQYF.

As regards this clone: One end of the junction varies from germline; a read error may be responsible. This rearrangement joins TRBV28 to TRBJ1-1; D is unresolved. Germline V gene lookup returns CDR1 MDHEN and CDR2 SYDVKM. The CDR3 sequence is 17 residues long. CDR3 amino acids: CACSLSPFFNGDTEAFF. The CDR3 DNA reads TGTGCCTGCAGTTTATCCCCTTTCTTCAATGGCGACACTGAAGCTTTCTTT.

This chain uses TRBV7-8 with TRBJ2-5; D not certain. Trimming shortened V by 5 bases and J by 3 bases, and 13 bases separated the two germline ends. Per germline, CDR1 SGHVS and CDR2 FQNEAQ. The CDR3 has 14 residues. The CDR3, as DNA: TGTGCCAGCAGCCTTATAACCCTAAAAGAGACCCAGTACTTC. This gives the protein CASSLITLKETQYF.